This T cell receptor beta chain was retrieved from a study of glioma-infiltrating T cells after dendritic cell vaccination. Study-level points and caveats: Higher TCR clonality did not directly relate to longer survival.

Germline assignment: CDR1 LNHDA and CDR2 SQIVND (reference sequence). CDR3 length: 15 residues. V trimming: 3 bases; J trimming: 0 bases; junction bases outside the gene matches: 4. Sequencing was performed with immunoSEQ multiplex PCR; in TCRdb, only in-frame clones are kept and a portion is missing. Seen here are roughly 98,000 clones, just over 85% observed once, and the top ten hold 15% to 17%. With respect to this clone: The antigen remains undetermined.

This clonotype originated in a human donor with glioblastoma. The sample was blood, taken before dendritic cell vaccination. The chain uses TRBV19 and TRBJ2-7, with 8 nucleotides matching TRBD1. The CDR3 reads CASSIWTGSSYEQYF. The CDR3, as DNA: TGTGCCAGTAGTATTTGGACAGGGAGCTCCTACGAGCAGTACTTC.